Presented here are 10 T cell receptor beta chains from one specimen sequenced in a study of blood T cells in healthy people across ages. A sample-barcoded 5' primer and a J-beta primer mix were used in a second PCR of roughly 6 to 12 cycles. TCRdb re-analysed the 5' RACE reads in MiXCR, keeping a single row per CDR3 protein. This table has about 640,000 distinct CDR3 sequences, roughly 53% appearing once. Sequences were obtained from blood. These TCRs come from a man aged 60 to 75 in good health.

This chain uses TRBV4-2 with TRBJ2-1; a weak D match, TRBD2 (5 bases). Trimming pared 0 bases from V and 0 bases from J, leaving 15 bases between. There are 18 residues in the CDR3. Germline CDR1 reads LGHNA; CDR2 reads YNFKEQ. CDR3 amino acids: CASSQDMLRGSSYNEQFF. The CDR3 DNA reads TGTGCCAGCAGCCAAGATATGCTCCGAGGGAGCTCCTACAATGAGCAGTTCTTC.

In the case of this clonotype: A much larger clone differs by one base, so this may be a read error. V gene TRBV27 combines with J gene TRBJ1-1; TRBD1 is a possible D gene (5 bases). This CDR3 comprises 17 residues. Trimming removed 6 bases from V and 5 bases from J, with 25 bases in between. Germline lookup yields CDR1 MNHEY and CDR2 SMNVEV (reference sequence). CDR3 bases: TGTGCCAGCAGCTTTCTTACAGGCCCGAGTGGAAGAACTGAAGCTTTCTTT. Its translation is CASSFLTGPSGRTEAFF.

The table lists this clonotype with a few counts. V usage is TRBV7-2 and J usage is TRBJ2-5; 8 nucleotides agree with TRBD1. The CDR3 contains 15 residues. CDR1 and CDR2 from the germline V gene are SGHTA and FQGNSA. The junction had 6 bases not matched to a gene; V was cut back by 1 base and J by 5 bases. The CDR3 region has the DNA TGTGCCAGCAGCTTAGTTTGGACAGGGAGGGAGACCCAGTACTTC. It yields the protein CASSLVWTGRETQYF.

The rearrangement uses TRBV27 and TRBJ2-5; 7 bases align to TRBD2. The CDR3 runs 14 residues. Germline-derived CDR1 and CDR2 are MNHEY and SMNVEV (reference sequence). V was clipped by 7 bases and J by 3 bases; unmatched bases: 8. The CDR3 bases are TGTGCCAGCAAGGGACGAGCGGGGAAAGAGACCCAGTACTTC. Its translation is CASKGRAGKETQYF.

The chain uses TRBV6-5 and TRBJ2-5; tentatively, D is TRBD1 (6 bases). Germline V gene data show CDR1 as MNHEY and CDR2 as SVGAGI. Trimming shortened V by 0 bases and J by 0 bases, and 23 bases separated the two germline ends. The CDR3 sequence is 20 residues long. CDR3 in amino acids: CASSYSLRPGVPAYQETQYF. DNA of the CDR3: TGTGCCAGCAGTTACTCTCTTCGGCCAGGGGTCCCCGCCTACCAAGAGACCCAGTACTTC.

The chain has TRBV24-1 and TRBJ2-1, with 10 nucleotides matching TRBD2. The CDR3 is made up of 14 amino acids. The V segment lost 7 bases and the J segment 5 bases; nucleotides outside the gene matches: 4. Germline V gene sequence: CDR1 KGHDR, CDR2 SFDVKD. The CDR3, as DNA: TGTGCCACCAGATTGAGCGGGGGGGACAATGAGCAGTTCTTC. This encodes CATRLSGGDNEQFF.

A few counts support this clonotype. This chain uses TRBV20-1 with TRBJ1-2; no clear D gene. CDR1 and CDR2 from the germline V gene are DFQATT and SNEGSKA (reference sequence). V was pared by 8 bases and J by 5 bases, with 15 bases between. The CDR3 is 12 residues long. The CDR3 loop is CSTRVGGYGYTF. CDR3 nucleotide sequence: TGCAGTACCCGAGTAGGAGGTTATGGCTACACCTTC.

The chain recombines TRBV5-5 with TRBJ2-3; no clear D gene. Germline CDR1 and CDR2: SGHKS and YYEKEE (reference sequence). The CDR3 length is 15 residues. Trimming shortened V by 0 bases and J by 0 bases, and 8 bases separated the two germline ends. In DNA form, the CDR3 reads TGTGCCAGCAGCTTGGTCCAGCACAGCACAGATACGCAGTATTTT. Its translation is CASSLVQHSTDTQYF. Full variable domain (outside the CDR3, taken from reference TRBV5-5 and TRBJ2-3): DAGVTQSPTHLIKTRGQQVTLRCSPISGHKSVSWYQQVLGQGPQFIFQYYEKEERGRGNFPDRFSARQFPNYSSELNVNALLLGDSALYLCASSLVQHSTDTQYFGPGTRLTVL.

This sequence joins TRBV7-2 and TRBJ2-3, with 8 bases lining up with TRBD1. The CDR3 sequence is 16 residues long. CDR1 is SGHTA, CDR2 FQGNSA, per germline. V shed 1 base, J shed 2 bases, and the junction held 5 bases outside the gene matches. CDR3 sequence reads: CASSLGRQGLTDTQYF. In DNA, the CDR3 is TGTGCCAGCAGCTTAGGGAGACAGGGGCTCACAGATACGCAGTATTTT.

The CDR3 sequence is CSARVSGGAVSPLHF. The CDR3 DNA follows: TGCAGTGCTAGAGTTAGCGGAGGGGCCGTTTCACCCCTCCACTTT. The chain is built from TRBV20-1 and TRBJ1-6; weak D call: TRBD1 (5 bases). V was shortened by 1 base and J by 9 bases, with 16 bases between the two germline ends. CDR1 is DFQATT and CDR2 is SNEGSKA in the germline V gene (reference sequence). The CDR3 length is 15 residues.